A single sample gave rise to the 13 T cell receptor beta chains below, sequenced in a study of cytomegalovirus exposure and HLA in healthy donors. TCRdb's copy holds only in-frame clones and misses some; the assay was immunoSEQ multiplex PCR. The table has over 150,000 clones, 86% seen once; the top ten hold about 2.2%. Sequencing used PBMCs. These receptors originate from a human donor in good health.

CDR3 amino acids: CATAREGVTEQYF. The CDR3 bases are TGTGCCACGGCTAGGGAGGGGGTAACCGAGCAGTACTTC. This chain links TRBV19 with TRBJ2-7, with D possibly being TRBD2 (7 bases). The CDR3 spans 13 residues. Germline V gives CDR1 LNHDA, CDR2 SQIVND (reference sequence). Between the trimmed V and J ends, which lost 10 bases and 6 bases, there was a span of 19 bases.

The table lists this clone with a count of one. V gene TRBV6-6 combines with J gene TRBJ1-5, with 7 positions matching TRBD1. This CDR3 contains 16 residues. Germline lookup yields CDR1 MNHNY and CDR2 SVGAGI (reference sequence). The V gene end was trimmed by 6 bases and the J gene end by 0 bases; junction bases not matched to a gene: 8. CDR3: CASSSETGHSNQPQHF. The DNA for the CDR3 is TGTGCCAGCAGCTCCGAGACAGGGCATAGCAATCAGCCCCAGCATTTT.

J is TRBJ1-1 and V is TRBV6-6; D remains unclear. Germline V gene sequence: CDR1 MNHNY, CDR2 SVGAGI (reference sequence). V dropped 3 bases and J dropped 4 bases, with 12 bases sitting between them. The CDR3 length is 14 residues. CDR3 loop: CASSYVAGSTEAFF. In DNA form, the CDR3 reads TGTGCCAGCAGTTATGTGGCTGGGAGCACTGAAGCTTTCTTT.

V gene TRBV18 combines with J gene TRBJ1-1, with D possibly TRBD1 on 5 matching bases. This CDR3 comprises 15 residues. Germline V lookup: CDR1 KGHSH, CDR2 LQKENI. Trimming left V 1 base short and J 1 base short, with 10 bases between. CDR3 sequence reads: CASSPQGRENTEAFF. The CDR3 DNA sequence: TGTGCCAGCTCACCACAGGGCAGGGAGAACACTGAAGCTTTCTTT.

This sequence joins TRBV7-8 and TRBJ2-1, with D perhaps TRBD1 (5 bases). Germline lookup yields CDR1 SGHVS and CDR2 FQNEAQ. This CDR3 has 18 residues. V lost 5 bases and J lost 0, with 20 bases in between. The CDR3, as DNA: TGTGCCAGCAGCCCCGGGTGGGGCGGATCCGGCTCCTACAATGAGCAGTTCTTC. Protein product: CASSPGWGGSGSYNEQFF.

The CDR3 DNA is TGTGCCAGCACCAGGACTAGCGGATACACTGGGGATACGCAGTATTTT. As protein: CASTRTSGYTGDTQYF. The rearrangement links TRBV5-4 to TRBJ2-3; TRBD2 aligns across 10 bases. CDR3 length equals 16 residues. After removal of 6 bases from V and 6 bases from J, the junction contained 13 bases not matched to a gene. Germline CDR1 reads SGHNT; CDR2 reads YYREEE (reference sequence).

The V and J genes are TRBV28 and TRBJ2-7; D possibly corresponds to TRBD2 (5 bases). The V gene's germline CDR1 is MDHEN and CDR2 SYDVKM. Trimming stripped 7 bases from V and 9 bases from J, with 25 bases between. The CDR3 covers 15 residues. CDR3 residues: CASNTKSGGLAGQYF. For the CDR3, the DNA is TGTGCCAGCAATACGAAGTCCGGAGGTCTAGCCGGGCAGTACTTC. Based on the CDR3 plus reference TRBV28 and TRBJ2-7, the full variable domain is DVKVTQSSRYLVKRTGEKVFLECVQDMDHENMFWYRQDPGLGLRLIYFSYDVKMKEKGDIPEGYSVSREKKERFSLILESASTNQTSMYLCASNTKSGGLAGQYFGPGTRLTVT.

This clone was found once. The gene calls are TRBV9 and TRBJ2-3; tentative D call: TRBD2 (6 bases). V lost 4 bases, J lost 5 bases, and 11 bases lay in between. Germline V gives CDR1 SGDLS, CDR2 YYNGEE. This CDR3 has 13 amino acids. The CDR3 reads CASSPRAGDTQYF. The DNA for the CDR3 is TGTGCCAGCAGCCCCCGAGCGGGAGATACGCAGTATTTT.

This chain connects TRBV28 to TRBJ2-4; 9 nucleotides match TRBD1. Germline CDR1 reads MDHEN; CDR2 reads SYDVKM. The CDR3 sequence is 16 residues long. V lost 3 bases, J lost 8 bases, and 11 bases stayed unmatched. The CDR3 spells CASSFGTGKIGDIQYF. CDR3 in DNA: TGTGCCAGCAGTTTCGGGACAGGGAAGATCGGAGACATTCAGTACTTC. Combining the CDR3 with reference TRBV28 and TRBJ2-4 gives the whole variable domain DVKVTQSSRYLVKRTGEKVFLECVQDMDHENMFWYRQDPGLGLRLIYFSYDVKMKEKGDIPEGYSVSREKKERFSLILESASTNQTSMYLCASSFGTGKIGDIQYFGAGTRLSVL.

The V gene is TRBV15, the J gene TRBJ1-1; tentatively, D is TRBD1 (6 bases). The germline V gene has CDR1 LNHNV and CDR2 YYDKDF (reference sequence). This CDR3 spans 12 amino acids. V was trimmed by 2 bases and J by 7 bases, leaving 8 bases between them. Written as DNA, the CDR3 is TGTGCCACCAGCAGATTACAGGGTGAAGCTTTCTTT. Its translation is CATSRLQGEAFF. Full variable domain (missing parts from reference TRBV15 and TRBJ1-1): DAMVIQNPRYQVTQFGKPVTLSCSQTLNHNVMYWYQQKSSQAPKLLFHYYDKDFNNEADTPDNFQSRRPNTSFCFLDIRSPGLGDTAMYLCATSRLQGEAFFGQGTRLTVV.

This clone appeared once. The chain combines TRBV25-1 with TRBJ2-3; TRBD1 matches at 7 bases. Germline lookup yields CDR1 MGHDK and CDR2 SYGVNS. Germline trimming cut 2 bases from V and 5 bases from J; bases unmatched to any gene: 4. This CDR3 is built from 14 residues. CDR3 in DNA: TGTGCCAGCAGTGAAAGGGGGCTTGGAGATACGCAGTATTTT. Amino acid sequence: CASSERGLGDTQYF.

This chain connects TRBV15 to TRBJ2-7; TRBD1 agrees at 7 bases. The J segment lost 4 bases and the V segment lost 11 bases, leaving 14 bases of the junction unmatched. Germline V gives CDR1 LNHNV, CDR2 YYDKDF (reference sequence). The length of the CDR3 is 14 residues. Here the CDR3 DNA reads TGTGCCGCAGGGGGTCGAGGGGGTAAATACGAGCAGTACTTC. Translating it yields CAAGGRGGKYEQYF.

This chain's CDR3 is CASSQYSFEAFF. The CDR3 DNA reads TGTGCCAGCAGCCAATACAGTTTTGAAGCTTTCTTT. The rearrangement joins TRBV14 to TRBJ1-1; D is ambiguous. Deletions cut 2 bases from V and 7 bases from J, with 8 bases between. This CDR3 has 12 amino acids. Germline V gene data show CDR1 as SGHDN and CDR2 as FVKESK.